There are a few counts of the clone carrying this T cell receptor beta chain. Its antigen is not known. V was clipped by 6 bases and J by 5 bases, with 14 bases between them. CDR3 length: 13 residues. The germline CDR1 and CDR2 sequences are SGHNT and YYREEE (reference sequence). The library tagged each cDNA molecule with unique molecular identifiers. Original analysis: Samples had a median of about 96,000 TCRs, ranging about 20,000 to 700,000. TCRdb ran MiXCR on the RACE reads and lists one entry per CDR3 protein. The V and J calls follow TCRdb's processing rather than the paper's. The sample lists about 80,000 distinct CDR3 sequences, 8.6% occurring once. Time point of the sample: healthy volunteer bleed at 6 weeks. Whole blood, unfractionated, served as the material for total RNA extraction. This entry comes from a study of human T cells and chemical hapten exposure. Whole-study context: Per-sample TCR yields varied mainly from small pooled library volume differences. Overall study findings and caveats: No shift was seen in TCRs above 1 in 1000 frequency with DPC sensitization.

The origin of this receptor is a female donor in good health. Some clones in this sample may be carry-over from other donors' samples. The sequencing sample was made of whole blood. V gene TRBV5-4 combines with J gene TRBJ1-2; possible D gene TRBD1, 5 bases. The chain's CDR3 is CASNVGGSYGYTF. DNA for the CDR3: TGTGCCAGCAACGTGGGGGGGAGTTATGGCTACACCTTC.